The 20 T cell receptor beta chains presented below share a single source sample, sequenced in a study of blood T cell repertoires in COVID-19. Repertoires were generated with immunoSEQ multiplex PCR, while TCRdb's copy carries only in-frame clones and drops some. The table lists more than 150,000 clones, about four fifths of them singletons, with 12% in the top ten. Input material: peripheral blood. Receptors originate from an elderly woman with COVID-19, enrolled during active disease.

The rearrangement uses TRBV28 and TRBJ2-6; 8 nucleotides align to TRBD2. Germline values: CDR1 MDHEN, CDR2 SYDVKM. This CDR3 spans 16 amino acids. The J segment lost 4 bases and the V segment lost 6 bases, leaving 8 bases of the junction unmatched. In nucleotides, the CDR3 is TGTGCCAGCAGGCCCAACAGCGGGAGCGGGGCCAACGTCCTGACTTTC. It is translated as CASRPNSGSGANVLTF.

V is TRBV4-2 and J is TRBJ2-2; the match to TRBD1 covers 9 bases. CDR1 is LGHNA and CDR2 is YNFKEQ in the germline V gene. The CDR3 length is 16 residues. J was trimmed by 5 bases and V by 6 bases; bases with no gene match: 10. The CDR3 DNA reads TGTGCCAGCAGACGAGGGGACAGGGAAGGGACCGGGGAGCTGTTTTTT. Amino acid sequence: CASRRGDREGTGELFF.

The chain uses TRBV28 and TRBJ1-5, with D tentatively TRBD1 (5 bases). Germline V gives CDR1 MDHEN, CDR2 SYDVKM. Trimming cost V 3 bases and J 0 bases, with 9 bases left between them. The CDR3 is 15 amino acids. In nucleotides, the CDR3 is TGTGCCAGCAGTTTGGTCGACAGTAGCAATCAGCCCCAGCATTTT. Its translation is CASSLVDSSNQPQHF.

The chain is built from TRBV9 and TRBJ2-3; D is possibly TRBD1 (6 bases). Germline V CDR1 and CDR2: SGDLS, YYNGEE. This CDR3 has 14 residues. The V gene lost 3 bases and the J gene lost 2 bases, with 10 bases spanning the gap. The CDR3 spells CASSETGFTDTQYF. The CDR3 coding sequence is TGTGCCAGCAGCGAGACAGGTTTCACAGATACGCAGTATTTT.

The genes are TRBV10-3 and TRBJ2-7, with TRBD1 matching over 9 bases. From germline, CDR1 is ENHRY and CDR2 SYGVKD. V gave up 10 bases and J gave up 4 bases; unmatched junction bases: 11. This CDR3 has 14 amino acids. CDR3 coding DNA: TGTGCCAGCCGCCCGCCGGGACAGGGTTACGAGCAGTACTTC. Amino acid sequence: CASRPPGQGYEQYF.

V usage is TRBV6-1 and J usage is TRBJ2-5; 10 bases line up with TRBD1. Unmatched junction bases numbered 7, after V lost 3 bases and J lost 9 bases. Germline V gene lookup returns CDR1 MNHNS and CDR2 SASEGT. This CDR3 spans 14 amino acids. CDR3 nucleotides: TGTGCCAGCAGTGATGCACGGGACAGGGGTTCCCAGTACTTC. It encodes CASSDARDRGSQYF.

This sequence joins TRBV11-1 and TRBJ1-3, with D uncertain. The DNA end favors TRBJ2-2, so the J call may be wrong. Germline-derived CDR1 and CDR2 are SGHAT and FQDESV (reference sequence). There are 13 residues in the CDR3. CDR3 residues: CASSFSSPGELFF. The CDR3 nucleotides read TGTGCCAGCAGCTTTAGCTCCCCCGGGGAGCTGTTTTTT.

The chain is built from TRBV19 and TRBJ1-3, with 7 bases aligning to TRBD1. Germline trimming cut 4 bases from V and 4 bases from J; bases unmatched to any gene: 13. Germline V gene sequence: CDR1 LNHDA, CDR2 SQIVND (reference sequence). The CDR3 loop spans 17 amino acids. CDR3 loop: CASSTPTGALMGNTIYF. The DNA for the CDR3 is TGTGCCAGTAGTACCCCCACAGGGGCCCTAATGGGAAACACCATATATTTT. Filled out from reference TRBV19 and TRBJ1-3, the complete variable domain reads DGGITQSPKYLFRKEGQNVTLSCEQNLNHDAMYWYRQDPGQGLRLIYYSQIVNDFQKGDIAEGYSVSREKKESFPLTVTSAQKNPTAFYLCASSTPTGALMGNTIYFGEGSWLTVV.

The chain joins TRBV10-3 to TRBJ2-1, with 10 bases aligning to TRBD2. Trimming took 2 bases from V and 4 from J; bases not matched to a gene: 2. Germline assignment: CDR1 ENHRY and CDR2 SYGVKD. The CDR3 contains 15 residues. CDR3 in DNA: TGTGCCATCAGTGAGGAACTAGCGGGATACAATGAGCAGTTCTTC. Translation gives CAISEELAGYNEQFF.

This chain links TRBV19 with TRBJ1-5; TRBD1 matches at 7 bases. J gave up 3 bases and V 1 base, and 12 bases lay outside the gene matches. Germline V gives CDR1 LNHDA, CDR2 SQIVND (reference sequence). This CDR3 is 18 amino acids long. The chain's CDR3 is CASSIGRQGRGPNQPQHF. The CDR3 nucleotides are TGTGCCAGTAGTATAGGAAGACAGGGACGAGGCCCCAATCAGCCCCAGCATTTT.

This clone was seen only once. The CDR3 nucleotides are TGCGCCAGCAGCTCAACCCGGTACACTGAAGCTTTCTTT. This codes for CASSSTRYTEAFF. The rearrangement joins TRBV5-1 to TRBJ1-1; D not certain. Germline V gene sequence: CDR1 SGHRS, CDR2 YFSETQ. CDR3 length: 13 amino acids. Trimming removed 3 bases from V and 3 bases from J, with 9 bases in between. The full variable domain, with the rest looked up from reference TRBV5-1 and TRBJ1-1, is KAGVTQTPRYLIKTRGQQVTLSCSPISGHRSVSWYQQTPGQGLQFLFEYFSETQRNKGNFPGRFSGRQFSNSRSEMNVSTLELGDSALYLCASSSTRYTEAFFGQGTRLTVV.

The chain employs TRBV6-5 and TRBJ2-1, with a tentative D call TRBD1 (6 bases). Looked up from germline, CDR1 is MNHEY and CDR2 is SVGAGI. Trimming cost V 6 bases and J 9 bases, with 18 bases left between them. The CDR3 is 14 amino acids. The CDR3 sequence: CASSQGFGEAEQFF. In DNA form, the CDR3 reads TGTGCCAGCAGCCAGGGGTTTGGCGAGGCTGAGCAGTTCTTC.

This chain connects TRBV3-1 (or the pseudogene TRBV3-2) to TRBJ1-6; 7 bases fit TRBD1. The CDR3 totals 16 residues. The V gene end was trimmed by 7 bases and the J gene end by 6 bases; junction bases not matched to a gene: 12. CDR1 LGHDT and CDR2 YNNKEL come from the germline V gene (reference sequence). The CDR3: CASTPQIQGTNSPLHF. CDR3 coding DNA: TGTGCCAGCACGCCCCAAATACAGGGGACTAATTCACCCCTCCACTTT.

The J gene is TRBJ2-5, the V gene TRBV3-1 (or the pseudogene TRBV3-2), with D uncertain. In germline, CDR1 is LGHDT, CDR2 YNNKEL (reference sequence). Trimming cost V 4 bases and J 5 bases, with 5 bases left between them. This CDR3 region has 11 residues. As DNA, the CDR3 is TGTGCCAGCAGCCGAGTGGAGACCCAGTACTTC. Encoded protein: CASSRVETQYF.

This sequence joins TRBV6-5 and TRBJ2-3; D call uncertain. V shed 6 bases and J shed 1 base, with 14 bases lying between them. This CDR3 has 15 amino acids. Germline V gene data show CDR1 as MNHEY and CDR2 as SVGAGI. CDR3 sequence (DNA): TGTGCCAGCAGCTGGGCCGATACTCGCACAGATACGCAGTATTTT. Translating gives CASSWADTRTDTQYF.

This sequence joins TRBV5-4 and TRBJ2-1, with 13 bases identical to TRBD2. The germline gives CDR1 SGHNT, CDR2 YYREEE (reference sequence). This CDR3 comprises 15 residues. V shed 4 bases and J 6 bases; nucleotides not matched to a gene: 4. CDR3 residues: CASSPTSGRVNEQFF. The CDR3, as DNA: TGTGCCAGCAGCCCCACTAGCGGGAGGGTCAATGAGCAGTTCTTC.

V gene TRBV29-1 combines with J gene TRBJ1-2; 7 bases match TRBD1. J lost 7 bases, V lost 4 bases, and 15 bases had no gene match. The CDR3 sequence is 15 residues long. Germline V gives CDR1 SQVTM, CDR2 ANQGSEA. Here the CDR3 reads CSVGQGEVDSPGYTF. CDR3 DNA sequence: TGCAGCGTTGGCCAGGGGGAAGTGGACTCTCCTGGCTACACCTTC.

The chain joins TRBV27 to TRBJ2-1, with a tentative D call TRBD1 (7 bases). V dropped 2 bases and J dropped 9 bases, with 14 bases sitting between them. Germline-derived CDR1 and CDR2 are MNHEY and SMNVEV (reference sequence). CDR3 length: 14 residues. This CDR3 is CASSLNGRGVEQFF. DNA for the CDR3: TGTGCCAGCAGTTTAAACGGCAGGGGGGTTGAGCAGTTCTTC.

In the case of this clone: This same CDR3 is encoded by further DNA sequences in the sample. The chain has TRBV11-3 and TRBJ2-3, with TRBD2 matching 8 bases. Germline CDR1 and CDR2: SGHNT and YENEEA. With V trimmed by 2 bases and J by 3 bases, 4 bases remained unmatched. The CDR3 totals 15 residues. The CDR3 nucleotides read TGTGCCAGCAGCTTAAGGACGGGGGGGACAGATACGCAGTATTTT. It is translated as CASSLRTGGTDTQYF.

The chain employs TRBV6-5 and TRBJ2-7; TRBD2 matches 7 bases. The junction had 8 bases not matched to a gene; V was cut back by 2 bases and J by 1 base. Per germline, CDR1 MNHEY and CDR2 SVGAGI. CDR3 size: 16 residues. DNA for the CDR3: TGTGCCAGCAGTTACATTTCGGGGAGGGGATCCTACGAGCAGTACTTC. Translated, it gives CASSYISGRGSYEQYF.